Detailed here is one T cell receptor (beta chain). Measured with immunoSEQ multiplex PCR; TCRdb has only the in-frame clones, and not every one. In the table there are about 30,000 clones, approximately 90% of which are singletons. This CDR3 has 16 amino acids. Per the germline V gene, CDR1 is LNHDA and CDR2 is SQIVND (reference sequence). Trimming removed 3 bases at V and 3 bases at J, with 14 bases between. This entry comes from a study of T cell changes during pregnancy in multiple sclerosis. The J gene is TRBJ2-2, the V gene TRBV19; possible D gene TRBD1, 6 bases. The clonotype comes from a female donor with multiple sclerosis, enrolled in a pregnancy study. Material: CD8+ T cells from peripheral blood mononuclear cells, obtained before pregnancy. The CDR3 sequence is CASSIGRGRDTGELFF. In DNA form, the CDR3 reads TGTGCCAGTAGTATTGGCAGGGGTCGAGACACCGGGGAGCTGTTTTTT.